These 10 T cell receptor beta chains were all obtained from the same sample, sequenced in a study of T cells in Graves' hyperthyroidism and ophthalmopathy (dated by TCRdb to the late 2010s). Receptor amplification or capture employed multiplex PCR. TCRdb shows the sequencer as Illumina HiSeq 2000. Amplification of TCR beta CDR3 regions was carried out from RNA transcripts. The first round of RT-PCR for the TCR CDR3 was performed with the HTBI primer set and the Qiagen OneStep RT-PCR kit. The public reads were quality trimmed at Q25 with fastp and then assembled into clones with MiXCR by TCRdb, keeping productive beta chains. Duplicate CDR3 protein sequences are folded into a single record with the most common DNA and genes. The sample table shows around 540,000 distinct CDR3 sequences, and roughly a sixth are seen once. The ten largest clones add up to approximately 32% of the sample. Sequenced sample: blood. These TCRs come from a woman aged 25 to 39 with Graves' ophthalmopathy.

This clonotype showed up many times. The chain has TRBV28 and TRBJ1-2, with D perhaps TRBD1 (5 bases). CDR3 length: 16 amino acids. Trimming shortened V by 5 bases and J by 8 bases, and 24 bases separated the two germline ends. Germline-derived CDR1 and CDR2 are MDHEN and SYDVKM. This CDR3 is CASSPKLGTETVGYTF. CDR3 in DNA: TGTGCCAGCAGTCCGAAACTCGGGACCGAAACTGTAGGCTACACCTTC.

Many counts were recorded for this clonotype. V is TRBV2 and J is TRBJ2-7; no reliable D call. Trimming stripped 1 base from V and 4 bases from J, with 20 bases between. This CDR3 comprises 17 residues. CDR1 and CDR2 (germline): SNHLY, FYNNEI. Written as DNA, the CDR3 is TGTGCCAGCAGTGAAGACAGCCTCCCAAGTACCCGATACGAGCAGTACTTC. This codes for CASSEDSLPSTRYEQYF.

This clonotype was detected once. The chain combines TRBV9 with TRBJ2-2, with D possibly being TRBD1 (6 bases). CDR3 length equals 13 residues. Germline assignment: CDR1 SGDLS and CDR2 YYNGEE. Trimming pared 7 bases from V and 0 bases from J, leaving 7 bases between. The CDR3 bases are TGTGCCAGCGGACAGACGAACACCGGGGAGCTGTTTTTT. It yields the protein CASGQTNTGELFF.

This clonotype was observed many times. The chain joins TRBV7-9 to TRBJ2-3; D not resolved. V was clipped by 2 bases and J by 2 bases, with 8 bases between them. The CDR3 has 14 amino acids. CDR1 is SEHNR and CDR2 is FQNEAQ in the germline V gene (reference sequence). The CDR3 coding sequence is TGTGCCAGCAGCTTATCTCAGGCCACAGATACGCAGTATTTT. It codes for CASSLSQATDTQYF. The full variable domain, in which reference TRBV7-9 and TRBJ2-3 provide the parts outside the CDR3, is DTGVSQNPRHKITKRGQNVTFRCDPISEHNRLYWYRQTLGQGPEFLTYFQNEAQLEKSRLLSDRFSAERPKGSFSTLEIQRTEQGDSAMYLCASSLSQATDTQYFGPGTRLTVL.

The rearrangement links TRBV5-4 to TRBJ2-5; D call uncertain. The length of the CDR3 is 14 residues. Germline V gene data show CDR1 as SGHNT and CDR2 as YYREEE (reference sequence). The V end lost 0 bases, the J end lost 4 bases, and 10 bases lay between the germline ends. The CDR3 region is CASSLGEPIETQYF. CDR3 nucleotides: TGTGCCAGCAGCTTGGGGGAACCGATAGAGACCCAGTACTTC.

This clonotype was picked up many times. V and J are TRBV30 and TRBJ2-1, with D uncertain. The germline V and J ends were trimmed by 0 bases and 8 bases, with 11 bases remaining between them. Germline lookup yields CDR1 GTSNPN and CDR2 SVGIG (reference sequence). The CDR3 extends over 13 amino acids. The CDR3 bases are TGTGCCTGGAGTGTACTTTGGGTGGATGAGCAGTTCTTC. Translated: CAWSVLWVDEQFF.

This clonotype has a handful of counts. The CDR3 is CASSQGGGIPDTQYF. The DNA of the CDR3 is TGCGCCAGCAGCCAGGGGGGGGGGATCCCAGATACGCAGTATTTT. V usage is TRBV4-3 and J usage is TRBJ2-3; 7 nucleotides align to TRBD2. Germline assignment: CDR1 LGHNA and CDR2 YSLEER. The CDR3 extends over 15 amino acids. V lost 3 bases to trimming and J lost 4 bases; unmatched junction nucleotides: 7.

In its sample, this clonotype was seen a few times. CDR3 protein: CASSLRDYGLAGITYEQYF. CDR3 in DNA: TGTGCCAGTAGCCTCCGGGACTACGGACTAGCGGGCATCACCTACGAGCAGTACTTC. This chain uses TRBV19 with TRBJ2-7; 11 bases align to TRBD2. CDR3 length: 19 amino acids. Germline V lookup: CDR1 LNHDA, CDR2 SQIVND (reference sequence). V was clipped by 6 bases and J by 2 bases; unmatched bases: 18.

This clonotype was counted a few times. The V call is TRBV24-1, the J call TRBJ1-5; weak D call: TRBD1 (5 bases). This CDR3 spans 16 amino acids. Trimming stripped 3 bases from V and 0 bases from J, with 11 bases between. Germline V CDR1 and CDR2: KGHDR, SFDVKD. CDR3 DNA sequence: TGTGCCACCAGTGATGCAAACCAGGGTAGCAATCAGCCCCAGCATTTT. This encodes CATSDANQGSNQPQHF.

The gene calls are TRBV6-5 and TRBJ2-5; no firm D call. The germline V gene has CDR1 MNHEY and CDR2 SVGAGI. This CDR3 contains 13 residues. Deletions cut 2 bases from V and 4 bases from J, with 8 bases between. The CDR3 DNA reads TGTGCCAGCAGTTACGTGGGCCTAGAGACCCAGTACTTC. It encodes CASSYVGLETQYF.